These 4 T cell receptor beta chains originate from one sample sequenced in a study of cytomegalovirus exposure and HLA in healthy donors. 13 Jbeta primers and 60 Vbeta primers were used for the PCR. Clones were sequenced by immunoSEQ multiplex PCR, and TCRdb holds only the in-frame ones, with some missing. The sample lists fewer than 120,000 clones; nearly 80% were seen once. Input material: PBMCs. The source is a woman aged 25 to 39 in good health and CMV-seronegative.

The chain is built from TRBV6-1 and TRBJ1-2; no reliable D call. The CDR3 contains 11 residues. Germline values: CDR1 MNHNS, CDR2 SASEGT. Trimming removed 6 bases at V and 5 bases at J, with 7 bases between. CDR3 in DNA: TGTGCCAGCAGCTCGTTTTATGGCTACACCTTC. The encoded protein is CASSSFYGYTF.

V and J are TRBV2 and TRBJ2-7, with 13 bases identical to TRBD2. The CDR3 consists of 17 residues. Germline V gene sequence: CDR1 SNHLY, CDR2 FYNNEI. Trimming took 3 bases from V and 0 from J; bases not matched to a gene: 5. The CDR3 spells CASSDGLAGVSSYEQYF. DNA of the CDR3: TGTGCCAGCAGTGACGGACTAGCGGGGGTCAGCTCCTACGAGCAGTACTTC.

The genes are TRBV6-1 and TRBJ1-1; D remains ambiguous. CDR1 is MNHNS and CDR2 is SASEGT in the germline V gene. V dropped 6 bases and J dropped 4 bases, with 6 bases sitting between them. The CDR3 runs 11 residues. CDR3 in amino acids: CASSLLTEAFF. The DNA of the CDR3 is TGTGCCAGCAGCCTTCTCACTGAAGCTTTCTTT.

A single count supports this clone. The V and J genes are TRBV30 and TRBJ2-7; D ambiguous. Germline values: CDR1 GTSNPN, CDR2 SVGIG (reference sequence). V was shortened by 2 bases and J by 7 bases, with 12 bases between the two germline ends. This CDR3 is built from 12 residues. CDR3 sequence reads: CAWSPQDGEQYF. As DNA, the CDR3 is TGTGCCTGGAGTCCCCAGGATGGTGAGCAGTACTTC. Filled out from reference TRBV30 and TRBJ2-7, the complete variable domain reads SQTIHQWPATLVQPVGSPLSLECTVEGTSNPNLYWYRQAAGRGLQLLFYSVGIGQISSEVPQNLSASRPQDRQFILSSKKLLLSDSGFYLCAWSPQDGEQYFGPGTRLTVT.